This passage covers 28 T cell receptor beta chains from one sample sequenced in a study of CD8+CD57+ T cells in acquired aplastic anemia. All sequencing subjects had displayed CD8+CD57+ cell expansion on flow cytometry. It was genomic DNA that served as the template for profiling TCR beta VDJ and CDR3. From the reads, TCRdb called clonotypes with MiXCR, one entry per CDR3 protein. The sample contains about 290,000 distinct CDR3 sequences, about 50% of which appear only once. Sample: sorted CD4+, CD8+, or CD8+CD57+ T cells (not recorded which) from PBMCs. All receptors derive from a human donor with aplastic anemia.

The rearrangement links TRBV9 to TRBJ1-6; 8 positions match TRBD1. Trimming at V came to 0 bases and at J to 7 bases, leaving 6 bases not matched to a gene. This CDR3 region has 16 residues. Germline V CDR1 and CDR2: SGDLS, YYNGEE. CDR3 loop: CASSVGPGQANSPLHF. Written as DNA, the CDR3 is TGTGCCAGCAGCGTAGGGCCGGGACAGGCCAATTCACCCCTCCACTTT.

This clonotype was detected a few times. The rearrangement uses TRBV7-3 and TRBJ2-5; weak D call: TRBD1 (6 bases). The CDR3 contains 14 residues. Trimming took off 2 bases at V and 5 bases at J, with 12 bases between the two ends. Germline CDR1 and CDR2: SGHTA and FQGTGA. The CDR3 reads CASSLVQRGETQYF. DNA of the CDR3: TGTGCCAGCAGCTTAGTGCAGAGGGGGGAGACCCAGTACTTC.

A single count supports this clonotype. The V gene is TRBV29-1, the J gene TRBJ2-1; 9 bases agree with TRBD2. CDR1 is SQVTM and CDR2 is ANQGSEA in the germline V gene. J was trimmed by 4 bases and V by 2 bases; bases with no gene match: 6. CDR3 size: 15 residues. The CDR3 protein is CSVERGSGGYNEQFF. CDR3 nucleotides: TGCAGCGTTGAAAGGGGTAGCGGGGGTTACAATGAGCAGTTCTTC.

This clonotype was recorded only once. The chain uses TRBV7-9 and TRBJ2-1; the D call may be TRBD1 or TRBD2 (5 bases each). Looked up from germline, CDR1 is SEHNR and CDR2 is FQNEAQ (reference sequence). The V gene lost 8 bases and the J gene lost 7 bases, with 21 bases spanning the gap. The CDR3 spans 15 residues. This CDR3 reads CASGLGALGGNEQFF. CDR3 sequence (DNA): TGTGCCAGCGGGTTGGGCGCACTTGGGGGAAATGAGCAGTTCTTC.

This clonotype has only a few counts. This chain connects TRBV24-1 to TRBJ1-5, with D perhaps TRBD1 (5 bases). Trimming shortened V by 4 bases and J by 4 bases, and 13 bases separated the two germline ends. There are 15 residues in the CDR3. Per germline, CDR1 KGHDR and CDR2 SFDVKD. The DNA of the CDR3 is TGTGCCACCAGTGAGGGCAGGGTGGGGAATCAGCCCCAGCATTTT. The encoded protein is CATSEGRVGNQPQHF.

This clonotype occurred many times. The DNA for the CDR3 is TGTGCCAGCAGCTGGGGACTAGCGTACACAGATACGCAGTATTTT. Protein product: CASSWGLAYTDTQYF. The chain carries TRBV5-8 and TRBJ2-3; 10 positions agree with TRBD2. Trimming took 3 bases from V and 2 from J; bases not matched to a gene: 3. The CDR3 covers 15 residues. Germline values: CDR1 SGHTS, CDR2 YDEGEE.

Notes on this clonotype: A junction boundary mismatches the germline segment, possibly from a read error. The CDR3 coding sequence is TGTGCCAGCAGTGACAGTTATAGCAATCAGCCCCAGCATTTT. Translation: CASSDSYSNQPQHF. The chain uses TRBV10-3 and TRBJ1-5, with a weak D call TRBD1 (5 bases). Germline loops: CDR1 ENHRY, CDR2 SYGVKD. The CDR3 length is 14 residues.

The chain links TRBV7-2 to TRBJ2-1; the D call may be TRBD1 or TRBD2 (5 bases each). V lost 1 base to trimming and J lost 0 bases, with 13 bases between them. Looked up from germline, CDR1 is SGHTA and CDR2 is FQGNSA. The CDR3 has 17 amino acids. The CDR3: CASSLEDEGSSYNEQFF. Written as DNA, the CDR3 is TGTGCCAGCAGCTTAGAGGATGAGGGGAGCTCCTACAATGAGCAGTTCTTC.

This clonotype has at least ten counts. The gene calls are TRBV6-5 and TRBJ1-6; 8 nucleotides agree with TRBD1. The CDR3 consists of 16 residues. V was pared by 8 bases and J by 8 bases, with 14 bases of the junction left unmatched. Germline loops: CDR1 MNHEY, CDR2 SVGAGI. DNA of the CDR3: TGTGCCAGCGGACAGGGTGGCGCGGTGTTTTATTCACCCCTCCACTTT. It translates to CASGQGGAVFYSPLHF.

V usage is TRBV10-3 and J usage is TRBJ2-7; D is perhaps TRBD1 (5 bases). Germline-derived CDR1 and CDR2 are ENHRY and SYGVKD. Trimming pared 9 bases from V and 1 base from J, leaving 19 bases between. There are 15 residues in the CDR3. The CDR3 region is CAIARTLQNSYEQYF. In DNA form, the CDR3 reads TGTGCCATAGCCCGGACACTACAAAATTCCTACGAGCAGTACTTC.

The V call is TRBV12-3 or TRBV12-4, the J call TRBJ1-4; D not resolved. This CDR3 has 14 residues. The V gene lost 5 bases and the J gene lost 4 bases, with 11 bases spanning the gap. CDR3 bases: TGTGCCAGCAGTCTACGCTCTCTTAATGAAAAACTGTTTTTT. Its protein product is CASSLRSLNEKLFF.

Only a few counts were recorded for this clonotype. The J gene is TRBJ2-3, the V gene TRBV9; unclear D gene. Germline CDR1 SGDLS, CDR2 YYNGEE. This CDR3 is 13 amino acids long. V was trimmed by 2 bases and J by 3 bases, leaving 7 bases between them. In DNA, the CDR3 is TGTGCCAGCAGCGTTGTGGCGACAGATACGCAGTATTTT. It specifies CASSVVATDTQYF.

The V and J genes are TRBV5-6 and TRBJ2-2, with a weak D call TRBD1 (5 bases). The CDR3 has 15 amino acids. V was shortened by 4 bases and J by 1 base, with 11 bases between the two germline ends. The germline CDR1 and CDR2 sequences are SGHDT and YYEEEE. The CDR3 here is CASSPDRQNTGELFF. As DNA, the CDR3 is TGTGCCAGCAGCCCCGACAGACAGAACACCGGGGAGCTGTTTTTT.

The rearrangement joins TRBV7-6 to TRBJ1-2, with 9 bases aligning to TRBD1. CDR3 size: 17 residues. Germline CDR1 is SGHVS and CDR2 is FNYEAQ. V lost 4 bases to trimming and J lost 7 bases; unmatched junction nucleotides: 16. The CDR3 sequence is CASSCVPRGQGLSGYTF. The DNA for the CDR3 is TGTGCCAGCAGCTGTGTACCTCGGGGACAGGGTTTAAGTGGCTACACCTTC.

This clonotype was observed a handful of times. The chain carries TRBV15 and TRBJ1-5; D is uncertain. Germline V gives CDR1 LNHNV, CDR2 YYDKDF (reference sequence). CDR3 length: 17 residues. With 0 bases removed from V and 0 bases from J, the gap between germline ends came to 12 bases. CDR3 region: CATSRDTEGHSNQPQHF. CDR3 nucleotide sequence: TGTGCCACCAGCAGAGATACAGAAGGTCATAGCAATCAGCCCCAGCATTTT.

The genes are TRBV9 and TRBJ1-4; D gene uncertain. V dropped 0 bases and J dropped 6 bases, with 6 bases sitting between them. The CDR3 has 13 amino acids. Germline CDR1 SGDLS, CDR2 YYNGEE. CDR3 loop: CASSVGVHEKLFF. The CDR3 DNA is TGTGCCAGCAGCGTAGGGGTTCATGAAAAACTGTTTTTT.

This chain joins TRBV2 and TRBJ2-3; 9 nucleotides agree with TRBD1. The ends lost 4 bases at V and 5 bases at J; junction bases unmatched: 4. This CDR3 region has 14 residues. Per the germline V gene, CDR1 is SNHLY and CDR2 is FYNNEI. The CDR3 nucleotides are TGTGCCAGCAGTGTGACAGGGGGAAGAGATACGCAGTATTTT. Its protein is CASSVTGGRDTQYF.

This chain uses TRBV9 with TRBJ2-7; D perhaps matches TRBD1 (9 bases). In germline, CDR1 is SGDLS, CDR2 YYNGEE. This CDR3 spans 16 amino acids. V lost 3 bases and J lost 2, with 18 bases in between. CDR3 sequence: CASSAGGDRETYEQYF. The DNA of the CDR3 is TGTGCCAGCAGCGCGGGGGGGGACAGGGAGACCTACGAGCAGTACTTC.

The chain couples TRBV2 to TRBJ2-2; possible D gene TRBD1, 6 bases. The CDR3 extends over 15 amino acids. Germline V CDR1 and CDR2: SNHLY, FYNNEI. Trimming shortened V by 6 bases and J by 3 bases, and 14 bases separated the two germline ends. The CDR3 coding sequence is TGTGCCAGCAGGAGACAGGCGGTCGACACCGGGGAGCTGTTTTTT. It specifies CASRRQAVDTGELFF. The full variable domain, in which reference TRBV2 and TRBJ2-2 provide the parts outside the CDR3, is EPEVTQTPSHQVTQMGQEVILRCVPISNHLYFYWYRQILGQKVEFLVSFYNNEISEKSEIFDDQFSVERPDGSNFTLKIRSTKLEDSAMYFCASRRQAVDTGELFFGEGSRLTVL.

This chain connects TRBV7-9 to TRBJ2-7, with 7 positions matching TRBD1. Trimming at V came to 3 bases and at J to 3 bases, leaving 5 bases not matched to a gene. The germline gives CDR1 SEHNR, CDR2 FQNEAQ (reference sequence). The CDR3 is 14 amino acids. The CDR3 sequence: CASSFGQAVYEQYF. CDR3 DNA: TGTGCCAGCAGCTTCGGACAGGCTGTCTACGAGCAGTACTTC.

This clonotype was observed at least ten times. The genes are TRBV3-1 and TRBJ1-2; possible D gene TRBD1, 5 bases. CDR1 is LGHDT and CDR2 is YNNKEL in the germline V gene (reference sequence). This CDR3 is 14 amino acids long. Trimming removed 0 bases at V and 4 bases at J, with 9 bases between. The CDR3 DNA sequence: TGTGCCAGCAGCCAAGAAGGGGCAGGCTATGGCTACACCTTC. Translation gives CASSQEGAGYGYTF.

The chain joins TRBV9 to TRBJ2-1; 7 nucleotides align to TRBD1. The germline CDR1 and CDR2 sequences are SGDLS and YYNGEE. Trimming at V came to 2 bases and at J to 4 bases, leaving 6 bases not matched to a gene. The CDR3 covers 15 residues. The CDR3 DNA is TGTGCCAGCAGCGTGGCTAGACAGGGTTACAATGAGCAGTTCTTC. It is translated as CASSVARQGYNEQFF.

The V and J genes are TRBV29-1 and TRBJ1-1; perhaps TRBD1 as D (5 bases). V lost 3 bases and J 3 bases, leaving 8 bases between the germline ends. This CDR3 region has 12 residues. CDR1 is SQVTM and CDR2 is ANQGSEA in the germline V gene. The CDR3, as DNA: TGCAGCGTTGACAGGGAGGACACTGAAGCTTTCTTT. It encodes CSVDREDTEAFF.

The table lists this clonotype with many counts. V gene TRBV4-2 combines with J gene TRBJ2-3; possibly TRBD1 for D (5 bases). This CDR3 contains 16 residues. Germline CDR1 reads LGHNA; CDR2 reads YNFKEQ. V gave up 1 base and J gave up 1 base, with 12 bases separating them. CDR3 DNA sequence: TGTGCCAGCAGCCAAGGGCCCCAGGGTGGCACAGATACGCAGTATTTT. This gives the protein CASSQGPQGGTDTQYF.

Here the CDR3 DNA reads TGTGCCAGTGGCGCGGGAAAACTGTTTTTT. Amino acids: CASGAGKLFF. The genes are TRBV19 and TRBJ1-4; D is unresolved. V lost 8 bases and J 10 bases, leaving 8 bases between the germline ends. This CDR3 has 10 residues. Germline CDR1 and CDR2: LNHDA and SQIVND (reference sequence).

The chain uses TRBV30 and TRBJ1-6; a weak D match, TRBD1 (5 bases). The V gene lost 6 bases and the J gene lost 10 bases, with 13 bases spanning the gap. Looked up from germline, CDR1 is GTSNPN and CDR2 is SVGIG (reference sequence). CDR3 length: 12 residues. CDR3 residues: CACLGGNSPLHF. Written as DNA, the CDR3 is TGTGCCTGTTTGGGGGGAAACTCACCCCTCCACTTT. Filled out from reference TRBV30 and TRBJ1-6, the complete variable domain reads SQTIHQWPATLVQPVGSPLSLECTVEGTSNPNLYWYRQAAGRGLQLLFYSVGIGQISSEVPQNLSASRPQDRQFILSSKKLLLSDSGFYLCACLGGNSPLHFGNGTRLTVT.

The table lists this clonotype with many counts. The rearrangement links TRBV14 to TRBJ2-5; the D is unclear. Trimming took 1 base from V and 5 from J, leaving 5 bases between them. There are 12 residues in the CDR3. Germline CDR1 and CDR2: SGHDN and FVKESK. The CDR3 sequence: CASSQGVETQYF. DNA of the CDR3: TGTGCCAGCAGCCAAGGGGTTGAGACCCAGTACTTC. Combining the CDR3 with reference TRBV14 and TRBJ2-5 gives the whole variable domain EAGVTQFPSHSVIEKGQTVTLRCDPISGHDNLYWYRRVMGKEIKFLLHFVKESKQDESGMPNNRFLAERTGGTYSTLKVQPAELEDSGVYFCASSQGVETQYFGPGTRLLVL.

The V call is TRBV25-1, the J call TRBJ2-5; D not resolved. The CDR3 spans 15 residues. Germline loops: CDR1 MGHDK, CDR2 SYGVNS. Trimming took 8 bases from V and 0 from J, leaving 16 bases between them. CDR3 DNA: TGTGCCAGCTCAGAAGGGCAGACGTACCAAGAGACCCAGTACTTC. Translated: CASSEGQTYQETQYF. Together with reference TRBV25-1 and TRBJ2-5, the CDR3 gives the full variable domain: EADIYQTPRYLVIGTGKKITLECSQTMGHDKMYWYQQDPGMELHLIHYSYGVNSTEKGDLSSESTVSRIRTEHFPLTLESARPSHTSQYLCASSEGQTYQETQYFGPGTRLLVL.